The 10 T cell receptor beta chains in this list originate from one sample, sequenced in a study of blood T cell repertoires in COVID-19 (dated by TCRdb to the early 2020s). Libraries were built with the immunoSEQ multiplex PCR assay. The table comes from immuneACCESS by way of TCRdb, which keeps in-frame sequences with V and J called. Part of the clones is missing from these tables; in studies checked, under half for an unresolved V gene and the rest for unknown reasons. The sample records about 130,000 clones, 80% to 85% of which are singletons. Approximately 13% of the sample lies in the top ten. The sample was peripheral blood. The receptors stem from a woman between 25 and 40 years old who had recovered from COVID-19.

This clone was seen more than once but under ten times. V and J are TRBV4-2 and TRBJ2-7, with D possibly being TRBD2 (6 bases). This CDR3 has 15 amino acids. In germline, CDR1 is LGHNA, CDR2 YNFKEQ. V was clipped by 1 base and J by 3 bases, with 13 bases between them. The DNA of the CDR3 is TGTGCCAGCAGCCAAGGGGCGGGAAATGTCTACGAGCAGTACTTC. Its translation is CASSQGAGNVYEQYF.

The V gene is TRBV6-6, the J gene TRBJ2-1; 9 bases align to TRBD1. The germline V gene has CDR1 MNHNY and CDR2 SVGAGI (reference sequence). V lost 6 bases and J lost 7; bases outside the gene matches: 13. This CDR3 is 16 amino acids long. This CDR3 is CASRTVPGQGKNEQFF. The CDR3 DNA reads as TGTGCCAGCAGAACCGTCCCGGGACAGGGTAAAAATGAGCAGTTCTTC.

This sequence joins TRBV4-1 and TRBJ1-4; no clear D gene. Trimming took off 3 bases at V and 8 bases at J, with 10 bases between the two ends. This CDR3 has 13 amino acids. Germline CDR1 MGHRA, CDR2 YSYEKL. As DNA, the CDR3 is TGCGCCAGCAGCCAGACGGGGAGGGAAAAACTGTTTTTT. Residues: CASSQTGREKLFF.

The chain recombines TRBV6-6 with TRBJ1-1, with a tentative D call TRBD1 (5 bases). The germline CDR1 and CDR2 sequences are MNHNY and SVGAGI (reference sequence). This CDR3 has 13 amino acids. V dropped 6 bases and J dropped 5 bases, with 13 bases sitting between them. The CDR3: CASRRTGGTEAFF. Here the CDR3 DNA reads TGTGCCAGCAGGCGAACAGGTGGGACTGAAGCTTTCTTT.

The chain recombines TRBV6-5 with TRBJ2-2, with 7 bases lining up with TRBD2. Germline V lookup: CDR1 MNHEY, CDR2 SVGAGI. CDR3 length: 15 residues. The V and J ends lost 9 bases and 2 bases, in that order; junction bases with no gene match: 9. The CDR3: CASTWGGLNTGELFF. In DNA form, the CDR3 reads TGTGCCAGTACCTGGGGGGGACTCAACACCGGGGAGCTGTTTTTT.

V is TRBV5-1 and J is TRBJ2-6; 7 nucleotides agree with TRBD1. J gave up 2 bases and V 4 bases, and 3 bases lay outside the gene matches. The CDR3 runs to 15 residues. Germline-derived CDR1 and CDR2 are SGHRS and YFSETQ. The CDR3 loop reads CASSEDRAGANVLTF. The CDR3 nucleotides read TGCGCCAGCAGCGAAGACAGGGCTGGGGCCAACGTCCTGACTTTC.

The V call is TRBV7-9, the J call TRBJ1-4, with D uncertain. The V end lost 1 base, the J end lost 4 bases, and 7 bases lay between the germline ends. This CDR3 is built from 14 residues. Germline-derived CDR1 and CDR2 are SEHNR and FQNEAQ (reference sequence). CDR3 nucleotide sequence: TGTGCCAGCAGCTTAGGAACAGTTAATGAAAAACTGTTTTTT. Its protein product is CASSLGTVNEKLFF. The full variable domain, rest sourced from reference TRBV7-9 and TRBJ1-4, is DTGVSQNPRHKITKRGQNVTFRCDPISEHNRLYWYRQTLGQGPEFLTYFQNEAQLEKSRLLSDRFSAERPKGSFSTLEIQRTEQGDSAMYLCASSLGTVNEKLFFGSGTQLSVL.

The V gene is TRBV5-4, the J gene TRBJ2-1; 16 positions agree with TRBD2. CDR1 SGHNT and CDR2 YYREEE come from the germline V gene (reference sequence). This CDR3 comprises 16 residues. V dropped 0 bases and J dropped 9; count of bases not matched to a gene: 3. The CDR3 reads CASSLAGTSGRVEQFF. The CDR3 coding sequence is TGTGCCAGCAGCTTGGCCGGGACTAGCGGGAGGGTTGAGCAGTTCTTC.

This chain links TRBV28 with TRBJ1-3, with 8 nucleotides matching TRBD1. Germline loops: CDR1 MDHEN, CDR2 SYDVKM. J gave up 4 bases and V 2 bases, and 1 base lay outside the gene matches. This CDR3 contains 14 residues. CDR3: CASSLRQGGNTIYF. The CDR3 DNA reads TGTGCCAGCAGTTTACGACAGGGGGGAAACACCATATATTTT.

The chain joins TRBV6-6 to TRBJ2-1; 10 bases map to TRBD2. Germline V gene data show CDR1 as MNHNY and CDR2 as SVGAGI (reference sequence). The CDR3 has 14 amino acids. Trimming at V came to 9 bases and at J to 7 bases, leaving 9 bases not matched to a gene. The CDR3 sequence: CASCGLAATNEQFF. CDR3 nucleotides: TGTGCCAGTTGCGGACTAGCGGCAACTAATGAGCAGTTCTTC.